The source of this T cell receptor (beta chain) is a study of vaccination and CD4 T cells after COVID-19. Germline V lookup: CDR1 DFQATT, CDR2 SNEGSKA (reference sequence). Losses at the gene ends were 5 bases for V and 2 bases for J; bases not matched to a gene: 8. The CDR3 runs to 15 residues. A few counts support this clonotype. No antigen is known for it. Sequencing of DNA taken from cultured CD4+ T cells relied on the Oncomine TCR Beta short-read assay. TCRdb reanalysed the PCR reads using MiXCR and keeps one entry per CDR3 protein. The sample shows over 15,000 distinct CDR3 sequences, roughly 50% of them seen only once. Treatment noted: approximately nine-day PBMC culture with coronavirus spike peptide pools or control peptides (ViraFEST assay).

The sequenced sample was CD4+ T cells from blood, cultured in vitro. The receptor was derived from a human donor who had recovered from COVID-19. The rearrangement uses TRBV20-1 and TRBJ2-7; 11 bases map to TRBD2. Here the CDR3 reads CSARSGTSGTYEQYF. In DNA, the CDR3 is TGCAGTGCTCGATCCGGGACTAGCGGAACCTACGAGCAGTACTTC.